This entry features one TCR beta chain sequence. The antigen is unknown. The sample comes from a study of CD8+ T cells in alopecia areata. Study at large: Tofacitinib ran 6 to 18 months, followed by 6 months off drug. The study's findings and limits: Higher clonality than in normal scalp was seen in lesional scalp, especially alopecia totalis/universalis.

Treatment reported: oral pan-JAK inhibitor, 5-10 mg twice daily. Alopecia areata patients had lesional scalp punch biopsies and peripheral blood taken from them. The CDR3 contains 15 residues. CDR1 MNHEY and CDR2 SVGAGI come from the germline V gene. The V end was cut by 4 bases, the J end by 0 bases, with 10 bases between. Following extraction, RNA underwent reverse transcription to cDNA, which served as the sequencing template. The method was immunoSEQ multiplex PCR; TCRdb's version includes in-frame clones alone and lacks a portion of them. Of approximately 90,000 clones listed, just over 70% were seen once; the top ten hold 15% to 20%.

The gene calls are TRBV6-5 and TRBJ2-1; D gene uncertain. The specimen comprised CD8+ T cells sorted from blood, sampled at approximately week 42, from a patient treated with tofacitinib. The source is a human donor with alopecia areata. The CDR3 loop reads CASSLQPSSYNEQFF. The CDR3, as DNA: TGTGCCAGCAGTTTACAGCCGAGCTCCTACAATGAGCAGTTCTTC.